This TCR beta chain was sequenced in a study of shared T cell receptors in the human thymus. Measured with immunoSEQ multiplex PCR; TCRdb has only the in-frame clones, and not every one. The table has some 720,000 clones, roughly 90% seen once. The CDR3 contains 17 residues. Germline loops: CDR1 MDHEN, CDR2 SYDVKM. The V gene lost 0 bases and the J gene lost 6 bases, with 21 bases spanning the gap. This clone was seen just once. Separately, the same data were catalogued under a study of human thymus T cells. That work states: Healthy Finnish infants undergoing corrective surgery for congenital heart defects provided the donor material. Thymus pieces cut out during corrective heart surgery were the tissue that was used. Gene usage for V and J segments appeared biased in thymic and blood repertoires. A high degree of thymic repertoire overlap among unrelated individuals was reported in related research.

The sequence was obtained from a boy in the first two years of life with a congenital heart defect. This chain links TRBV28 with TRBJ2-7, with D hard to call. The sample consisted of thymocytes. DNA for the CDR3: TGTGCCAGCAGTTTATGCTGGCAGAAAAGAATCTCTCCCGAGCAGTACTTC. As protein: CASSLCWQKRISPEQYF.